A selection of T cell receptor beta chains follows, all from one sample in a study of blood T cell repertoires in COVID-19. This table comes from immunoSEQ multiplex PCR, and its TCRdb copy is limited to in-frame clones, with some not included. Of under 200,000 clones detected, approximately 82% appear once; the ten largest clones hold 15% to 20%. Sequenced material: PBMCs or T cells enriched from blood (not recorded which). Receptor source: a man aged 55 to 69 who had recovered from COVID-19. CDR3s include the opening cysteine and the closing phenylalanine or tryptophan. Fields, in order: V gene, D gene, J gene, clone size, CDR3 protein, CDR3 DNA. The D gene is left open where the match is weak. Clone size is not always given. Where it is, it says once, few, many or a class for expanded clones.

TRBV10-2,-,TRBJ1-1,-,CASSVTGQNTEAFF,TGCGCCAGCAGTGTAACAGGGCAGAACACTGAAGCTTTCTTT
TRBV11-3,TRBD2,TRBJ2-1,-,CASSVKGSSGKRNEQFF,TGTGCCAGCAGCGTGAAGGGGTCTAGCGGGAAGCGGAATGAGCAGTTCTTC
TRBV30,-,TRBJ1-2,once,CALQEGYGYTF,TGTGCCTTACAGGAGGGCTATGGCTACACCTTC
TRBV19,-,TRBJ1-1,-,CASSRVNTEAFF,TGTGCCAGTTCGAGGGTGAACACTGAAGCTTTCTTT
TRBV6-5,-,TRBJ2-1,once,CASRGPGENEQFF,TGTGCCAGCAGGGGTCCAGGGGAAAATGAGCAGTTCTTC
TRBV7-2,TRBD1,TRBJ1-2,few,CASSSLAQGTSGYTF,TGTGCCAGCAGCTCTCTAGCACAGGGGACGTCTGGCTACACCTTC
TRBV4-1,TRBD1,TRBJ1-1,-,CASSQEDRGTEAFF,TGCGCCAGCAGCCAAGAGGACAGGGGCACTGAAGCTTTCTTT
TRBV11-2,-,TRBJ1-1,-,CASSRGGRGPTQLNTEAFF,TGTGCCAGCTCCCGTGGAGGGAGGGGACCAACTCAGCTGAACACTGAAGCTTTCTTT
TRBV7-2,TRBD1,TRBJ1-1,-,CASRPRGQATEAFF,TGTGCCAGCAGACCCAGGGGGCAGGCCACTGAAGCTTTCTTT
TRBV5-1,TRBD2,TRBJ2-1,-,CASSLVPSGMSSYNEQFF,TGCGCCAGCAGCTTGGTCCCTAGCGGGATGAGCTCCTACAATGAGCAGTTCTTC
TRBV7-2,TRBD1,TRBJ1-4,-,CASSLQGGGNEKLFF,TGTGCCAGCAGCCTACAGGGGGGGGGTAATGAAAAACTGTTTTTT
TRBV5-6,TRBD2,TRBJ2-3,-,CASSLVAGDGTQYF,TGTGCCAGCAGCTTGGTAGCGGGAGACGGTACGCAGTATTTT
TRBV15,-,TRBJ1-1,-,CATSSFMSAGEAFF,TGTGCCACCAGCAGCTTCATGTCCGCAGGGGAAGCTTTCTTT
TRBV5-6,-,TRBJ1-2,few,CASSSPLGGGGYTF,TGTGCCAGCAGCTCCCCCCTGGGGGGTGGTGGCTACACCTTC
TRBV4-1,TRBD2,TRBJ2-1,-,CASSQNSGGAGATNEQFF,TGCGCCAGCAGCCAAAATAGCGGGGGGGCCGGGGCGACAAATGAGCAGTTCTTC
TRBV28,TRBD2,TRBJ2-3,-,CASRAWRGVTDTQYF,TGTGCCAGCAGGGCCTGGCGGGGGGTCACAGATACGCAGTATTTT
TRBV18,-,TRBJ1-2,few,CASSPTESPLYGYTF,TGTGCCAGCTCACCGACTGAGAGTCCCCTGTATGGCTACACCTTC
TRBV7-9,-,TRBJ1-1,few,CASSLGQGIAFF,TGTGCCAGCAGCCTAGGTCAGGGGATAGCTTTCTTT
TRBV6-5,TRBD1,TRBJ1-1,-,CASSREAGGLTEAFF,TGTGCCAGCAGCCGTGAGGCAGGGGGCTTGACTGAAGCTTTCTTT
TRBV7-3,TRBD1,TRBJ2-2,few,CASEQGANTGELFF,TGTGCCAGCGAACAGGGGGCGAACACCGGGGAGCTGTTTTTT
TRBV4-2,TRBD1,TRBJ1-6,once,CASSQSGTGGENSYNSPLHF,TGTGCCAGCAGCCAATCCGGGACAGGGGGCGAGAACTCCTATAATTCACCCCTCCACTTT
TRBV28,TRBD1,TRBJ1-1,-,CASETGAMNTEAFF,TGTGCCAGTGAGACAGGGGCAATGAACACTGAAGCTTTCTTT